This T cell receptor beta chain was identified during a study of metastatic and nonmetastatic thyroid tumors. Background on the study: Repertoire data that came from the blood and tumor or nodule tissue of malignant and benign thyroid patients were compared.

In the case of this clone: Its antigen is unknown.

As originally analysed: A papillary thyroid cancer distant-metastasis classifier was built from CDR3 differences across clinicopathological groups. TCRdb re-called clones via MiXCR from the PCR reads. V and J calls and clone size were set by TCRdb, not the authors. The sample includes 4,000 to 5,000 clones, under 35% seen only once; the top ten take 16%. The CDR3 extends over 15 amino acids. The V segment lost 5 bases and the J segment 3 bases; nucleotides outside the gene matches: 11. From germline, CDR1 is DFQATT and CDR2 SNEGSKA (reference sequence). Overall study findings and caveats: Patients with malignant thyroid tumors reportedly had significantly higher TCR beta diversity than those with benign nodules, in blood and tumor.

Thyroid surgery was preceded by no treatment in any patient. The source is a male donor with papillary thyroid cancer or a benign thyroid nodule (not recorded which). Some clones in this sample may be carry-over from other donors' samples. J is TRBJ2-3 and V is TRBV20-1; 7 nucleotides match TRBD2. The sample comprised adjacent normal tissue. The CDR3, as DNA: TGCAGTGCTGGGGCTAGCGGTGTCCAAACAGATACGCAGTATTTT. Its translation: CSAGASGVQTDTQYF.